This T cell receptor (beta chain) was sequenced in a study of glioma-infiltrating T cells after dendritic cell vaccination. The overall study: Three intradermal dendritic cell vaccine injections were given every two weeks. Findings and limits, study-wide: Complete blood and tumor specimen sets were limited to few patients. Survival was not directly related to TCR clonality in these patients.

The CDR3 is made up of 13 amino acids. V lost 5 bases to trimming and J lost 4 bases; unmatched junction nucleotides: 4. Germline-derived CDR1 and CDR2 are MNHNY and SVGAGI (reference sequence). In regard to this clone: Its antigen is not known.

Profiling relied on immunoSEQ multiplex PCR, and the TCRdb table lists in-frame clones only, not all of them. Of 72,000 or so clones in the sample, around 86% were seen once. Documented time point: after dendritic cell vaccination, including at tumor progression/relapse. None of the glioblastoma patients had an isocitrate dehydrogenase mutation. This clonotype originated in a human donor with glioblastoma. The sequenced sample was blood, obtained after dendritic cell vaccination. V and J are TRBV6-6 and TRBJ2-5; 7 bases line up with TRBD2. CDR3 amino acids: CASSGGVLETQYF. The DNA of the CDR3 is TGTGCCAGCAGTGGGGGGGTATTAGAGACCCAGTACTTC.